This T cell receptor (beta chain) appears in the sequencing data of a study of cytomegalovirus exposure and HLA in healthy donors. Study-level findings and limits: In the analysis, some V segments, TRBV6-2 and TRBV6-3 included, were excluded as indistinguishable. Segments of the TCR beta V type were, in most cases, productive about 87% or about 30% of the time in an earlier analysis.

In the PCR, 60 Vbeta and 13 Jbeta primers were used. Clones were sequenced by immunoSEQ multiplex PCR, and TCRdb holds only the in-frame ones, with some missing. Here the sample spans about 160,000 clones, roughly four fifths being singletons. This CDR3 is built from 11 residues. Germline V gene sequence: CDR1 MNHNS, CDR2 SASEGT. V lost 7 bases and J lost 6, with 9 bases in between. As regards this clone: The target antigen is unknown.

Sequencing was done on a sample of PBMCs. The chain recombines TRBV6-1 with TRBJ1-1; D is unclear. This clonotype originated in a woman under 30 in good health and CMV-seronegative. CDR3 sequence reads: CASMRKAEAFF. The CDR3 DNA is TGTGCCAGCATGAGGAAGGCTGAAGCTTTCTTT.